These 13 T cell receptor beta chains share one sample of origin, sequenced in a study of T cell repertoires in cytomegalovirus infection. No antigen is known for these receptors. Each CDR3 protein is one row after TCRdb ran MiXCR on the reads. This table holds 100,000 to 150,000 distinct CDR3 sequences, approximately 30% found once. Here the sequenced sample was CD8+ T cells from cultured PBMCs, taken from culture after CMV antigen stimulation. These TCRs come from a human donor in good health (CMV status not recorded). Some clones in this sample may be carry-over from other donors' samples.

This clonotype was observed a handful of times. The V call is TRBV12-5, the J call TRBJ2-6; D may match TRBD1 or TRBD2 (5 bases each). The ends were cut back, 2 bases at V and 2 bases at J, with 13 bases in the middle. The CDR3 is 17 amino acids. CDR1 is LGHNT, CDR2 FRNRAP, per germline. In DNA, the CDR3 is TGTGCTAGTGGTTTGACCTTCGAGGGGACTGGGGCCAACGTCCTGACTTTC. Its protein is CASGLTFEGTGANVLTF.

As DNA, the CDR3 is TGTGCCAGTAGTATCGATGGAATAGCGGTTAACTCTGGGGCCAACGTCCTGACTTTC. Residues: CASSIDGIAVNSGANVLTF. V gene TRBV19 combines with J gene TRBJ2-6, with D maybe TRBD2 (6 bases). There are 19 residues in the CDR3. CDR1 is LNHDA, CDR2 SQIVND, per germline (reference sequence). Trimming pared 3 bases from V and 0 bases from J, leaving 18 bases between.

This clonotype was counted between two and nine times. The J gene is TRBJ2-1, the V gene TRBV19; 10 bases fit TRBD2. Trimming took 0 bases from V and 5 from J; bases not matched to a gene: 10. Per germline, CDR1 LNHDA and CDR2 SQIVND (reference sequence). This CDR3 comprises 18 residues. The CDR3 loop is CASSIDLIAGGRHNEQFF. The CDR3 nucleotides are TGTGCCAGTAGTATAGATCTAATAGCGGGGGGCCGACACAATGAGCAGTTCTTC. Drawing the rest from reference TRBV19 and TRBJ2-1, the complete variable domain is DGGITQSPKYLFRKEGQNVTLSCEQNLNHDAMYWYRQDPGQGLRLIYYSQIVNDFQKGDIAEGYSVSREKKESFPLTVTSAQKNPTAFYLCASSIDLIAGGRHNEQFFGPGTRLTVL.

This clonotype was observed many times. The chain has TRBV7-2 and TRBJ1-1; D is ambiguous. The CDR3 has 14 amino acids. With 5 bases removed from V and 0 bases from J, the gap between germline ends came to 10 bases. From germline, CDR1 is SGHTA and CDR2 FQGNSA. CDR3 residues: CASSRGLLNTEAFF. CDR3 coding DNA: TGTGCCAGCAGCAGAGGACTCCTGAACACTGAAGCTTTCTTT.

At least ten counts were recorded for this clonotype. The rearrangement joins TRBV7-9 to TRBJ2-2, with no clear D. Germline V gives CDR1 SEHNR, CDR2 FQNEAQ (reference sequence). Trimming left V 1 base short and J 2 bases short, with 8 bases between. This CDR3 has 15 amino acids. CDR3 loop: CASSLGQFNTGELFF. The CDR3 DNA follows: TGTGCCAGCAGCTTAGGCCAGTTTAACACCGGGGAGCTGTTTTTT. Combining the CDR3 with reference TRBV7-9 and TRBJ2-2 gives the whole variable domain DTGVSQNPRHKITKRGQNVTFRCDPISEHNRLYWYRQTLGQGPEFLTYFQNEAQLEKSRLLSDRFSAERPKGSFSTLEIQRTEQGDSAMYLCASSLGQFNTGELFFGEGSRLTVL.

This sequence joins TRBV6-5 and TRBJ1-2; D unclear. Trimming took off 0 bases at V and 3 bases at J, with 11 bases between the two ends. The CDR3 is 15 residues long. Germline CDR1 MNHEY, CDR2 SVGAGI. CDR3 protein: CASSYSMGGDYGYTF. In DNA, the CDR3 is TGTGCCAGCAGTTACTCGATGGGCGGGGACTATGGCTACACCTTC.

This clonotype turned up a few times. V usage is TRBV6-5 and J usage is TRBJ2-7; D gene ambiguous. From germline, CDR1 is MNHEY and CDR2 SVGAGI. The CDR3 has 13 amino acids. Trimming removed 2 bases at V and 3 bases at J, with 8 bases between. CDR3 sequence: CASSYGQIYEQYF. DNA for the CDR3: TGTGCCAGCAGTTACGGTCAGATCTACGAGCAGTACTTC.

This clonotype was found a few times. This chain uses TRBV5-4 with TRBJ1-2, with D perhaps TRBD1 (6 bases). This CDR3 spans 14 amino acids. Germline V lookup: CDR1 SGHNT, CDR2 YYREEE (reference sequence). Deletions cut 0 bases from V and 1 base from J, with 7 bases between. The CDR3 coding sequence is TGTGCCAGCAGCTTGGTGGACAGTAACTATGGCTACACCTTC. Its protein product is CASSLVDSNYGYTF.

This clonotype appeared once. This chain links TRBV29-1 with TRBJ2-1, with D possibly being TRBD1 (5 bases). Germline CDR1 and CDR2: SQVTM and ANQGSEA. The V gene lost 7 bases and the J gene lost 9 bases, with 10 bases spanning the gap. This CDR3 has 10 residues. The CDR3 coding sequence is TGCAGCGGGGGCGGTACTGAGCAGTTCTTC. Amino acids: CSGGGTEQFF.

This clonotype was seen a few times. The chain links TRBV20-1 to TRBJ2-3; D gene ambiguous. V gave up 5 bases and J gave up 0 bases, with 9 bases separating them. CDR3 length equals 13 residues. Looked up from germline, CDR1 is DFQATT and CDR2 is SNEGSKA (reference sequence). CDR3 loop: CSAPFGSTDTQYF. The CDR3, as DNA: TGCAGTGCTCCTTTTGGGAGCACAGATACGCAGTATTTT.

The rearrangement joins TRBV12-3 or TRBV12-4 to TRBJ2-1, with 12 bases lining up with TRBD2. CDR3 length equals 16 residues. With 2 bases clipped from V and 5 bases from J, the junction kept 4 bases outside the gene matches. CDR3 residues: CASSLLAGGPDNEQFF. CDR3 bases: TGTGCCAGCAGTTTACTAGCGGGGGGGCCGGACAATGAGCAGTTCTTC.

Regarding this clonotype: One junction end disagrees with the germline gene, perhaps due to a read error. The chain combines TRBV19 with TRBJ1-1; TRBD1 agrees at 10 bases. Per germline, CDR1 LNHDA and CDR2 SQIVND (reference sequence). The CDR3 spans 15 residues. The CDR3 DNA sequence: TGTGCCAGTAGTGTAGACAGGGGGCTACGTACTGAAGCTTTCTTT. Protein: CASSVDRGLRTEAFF.

The chain couples TRBV4-1 to TRBJ2-5; TRBD2 matches at 13 bases. The length of the CDR3 is 16 residues. Germline CDR1 reads MGHRA; CDR2 reads YSYEKL. V was pared by 0 bases and J by 6 bases, with 4 bases of the junction left unmatched. The CDR3, as DNA: TGCGCCAGCAGCCAAGAGACTAGCGGGGGGATGAAGACCCAGTACTTC. Translated: CASSQETSGGMKTQYF.